The source of this TCR beta chain is a study of CD8 T cells in ankylosing spondylitis. Notes on the study in general: Significantly higher representation of disease-linked clones was reported for matched ankylosing spondylitis synovial fluid. For ankylosing spondylitis blood, a TCR beta motif of eight or nine highly homologous variants appeared characteristic. Disease-linked clones were found to be CD8+ and relatively rare in peripheral blood.

Making use of molecular barcodes, quantitative 5'-RACE generated TCR beta libraries. Each CDR3 protein is one row after TCRdb ran MiXCR on the 5' RACE reads. The sample has approximately 9,000 distinct CDR3 sequences; under 5% are singletons. Germline-derived CDR1 and CDR2 are SGDLS and YYNGEE. This CDR3 has 14 amino acids. J was trimmed by 5 bases and V by 3 bases; bases with no gene match: 4. Within the sample, this clonotype is medium-sized. Its antigen is unknown. The receptor was isolated from a female donor with ankylosing spondylitis or in good health (not recorded which). The specimen sequenced was blood, either unsorted or a sorted T cell fraction (not recorded which). The rearrangement joins TRBV9 to TRBJ2-2; TRBD1 agrees at 7 bases. The CDR3 sequence is CASSGQGKTGELFF. Written as DNA, the CDR3 is TGTGCCAGCAGCGGACAGGGAAAAACCGGGGAGCTGTTTTTT.